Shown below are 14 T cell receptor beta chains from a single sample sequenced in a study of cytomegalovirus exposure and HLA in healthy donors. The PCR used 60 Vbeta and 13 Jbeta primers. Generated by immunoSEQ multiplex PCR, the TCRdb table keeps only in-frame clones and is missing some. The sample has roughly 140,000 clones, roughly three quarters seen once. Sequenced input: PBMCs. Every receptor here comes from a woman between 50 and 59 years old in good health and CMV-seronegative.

Written as DNA, the CDR3 is TGTGCCAGCAGTGAAAACAGGGGATACACCTTC. Its translation: CASSENRGYTF. The gene calls are TRBV2 and TRBJ1-2; 7 nucleotides align to TRBD1. The CDR3 totals 11 residues. Germline-derived CDR1 and CDR2 are SNHLY and FYNNEI. V was clipped by 2 bases and J by 11 bases; unmatched bases: 2.

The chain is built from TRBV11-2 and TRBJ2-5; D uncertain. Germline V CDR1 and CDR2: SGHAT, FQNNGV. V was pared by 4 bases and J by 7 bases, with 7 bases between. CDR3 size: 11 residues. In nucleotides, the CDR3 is TGTGCCAGCAGCTCTCGTATGACCCAGTACTTC. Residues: CASSSRMTQYF.

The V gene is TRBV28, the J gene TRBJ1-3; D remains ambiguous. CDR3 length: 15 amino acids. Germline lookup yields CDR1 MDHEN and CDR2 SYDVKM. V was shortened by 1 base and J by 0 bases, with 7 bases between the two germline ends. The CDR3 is CASSLSVPSGNTIYF. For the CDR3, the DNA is TGTGCCAGCAGTTTATCTGTCCCCTCTGGAAACACCATATATTTT.

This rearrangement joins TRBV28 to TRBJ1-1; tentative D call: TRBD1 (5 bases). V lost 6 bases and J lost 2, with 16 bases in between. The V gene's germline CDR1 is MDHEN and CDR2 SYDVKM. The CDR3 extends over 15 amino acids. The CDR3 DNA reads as TGTGCCAGCAGCCCGTCATGGGGGGAAAACACTGAAGCTTTCTTT. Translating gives CASSPSWGENTEAFF.

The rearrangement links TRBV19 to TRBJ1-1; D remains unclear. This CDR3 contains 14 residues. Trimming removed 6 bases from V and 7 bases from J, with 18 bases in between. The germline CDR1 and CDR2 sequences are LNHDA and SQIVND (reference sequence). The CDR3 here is CASRSQDNSVEAFF. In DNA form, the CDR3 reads TGTGCCAGTAGATCTCAAGACAATTCCGTTGAAGCTTTCTTT.

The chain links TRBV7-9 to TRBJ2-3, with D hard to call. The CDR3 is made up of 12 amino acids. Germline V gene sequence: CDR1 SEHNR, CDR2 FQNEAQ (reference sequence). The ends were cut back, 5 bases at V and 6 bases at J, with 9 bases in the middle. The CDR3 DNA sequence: TGTGCCAGCAGCCAAGCGACGGATACGCAGTATTTT. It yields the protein CASSQATDTQYF. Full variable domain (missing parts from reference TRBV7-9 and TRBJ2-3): DTGVSQNPRHKITKRGQNVTFRCDPISEHNRLYWYRQTLGQGPEFLTYFQNEAQLEKSRLLSDRFSAERPKGSFSTLEIQRTEQGDSAMYLCASSQATDTQYFGPGTRLTVL.

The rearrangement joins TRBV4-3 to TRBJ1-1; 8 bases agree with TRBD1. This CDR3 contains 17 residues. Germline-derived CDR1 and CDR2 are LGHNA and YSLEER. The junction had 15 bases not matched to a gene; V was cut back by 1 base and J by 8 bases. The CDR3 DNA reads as TGCGCCAGCAGCCAAGGGAATCAGGGGGCTGTTGAAGAAGAAGCTTTCTTT. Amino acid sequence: CASSQGNQGAVEEEAFF.

The CDR3 nucleotides read TGTGCCACCAGCAAACGGTGGGACAGTTTAATAAAAGAGACCCAGTACTTC. It codes for CATSKRWDSLIKETQYF. The genes are TRBV15 and TRBJ2-5; 7 bases are shared with TRBD1. This CDR3 is built from 17 residues. V was clipped by 4 bases and J by 3 bases; unmatched bases: 14. CDR1 is LNHNV and CDR2 is YYDKDF in the germline V gene (reference sequence).

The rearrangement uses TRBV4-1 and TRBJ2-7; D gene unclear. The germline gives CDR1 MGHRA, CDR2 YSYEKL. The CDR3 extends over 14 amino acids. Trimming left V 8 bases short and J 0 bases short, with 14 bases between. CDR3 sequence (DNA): TGCGCCAGCTCTTTTATCGTCCTCTCCTACGAGCAGTACTTC. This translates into CASSFIVLSYEQYF.

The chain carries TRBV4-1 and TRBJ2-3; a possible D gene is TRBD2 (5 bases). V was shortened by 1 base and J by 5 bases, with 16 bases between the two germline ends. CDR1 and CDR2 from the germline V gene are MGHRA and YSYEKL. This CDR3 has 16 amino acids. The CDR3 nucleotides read TGCGCCAGCAGCCAAGTACAGAGACTAATTGGAGATACGCAGTATTTT. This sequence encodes CASSQVQRLIGDTQYF.

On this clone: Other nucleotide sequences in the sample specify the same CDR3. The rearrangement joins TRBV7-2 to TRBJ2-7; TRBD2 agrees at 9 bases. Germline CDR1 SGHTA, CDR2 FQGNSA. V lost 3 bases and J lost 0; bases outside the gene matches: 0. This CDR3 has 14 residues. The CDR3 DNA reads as TGTGCCAGCAGCTTGCGGGGGGGCTCCTACGAGCAGTACTTC. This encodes CASSLRGGSYEQYF.

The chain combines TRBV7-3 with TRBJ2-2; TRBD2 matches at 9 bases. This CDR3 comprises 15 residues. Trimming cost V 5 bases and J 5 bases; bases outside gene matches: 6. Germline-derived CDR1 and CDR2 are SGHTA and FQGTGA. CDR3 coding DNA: TGTGCCAGCAGCCCTAGCGGGGAAACTACCGGGGAGCTGTTTTTT. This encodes CASSPSGETTGELFF.

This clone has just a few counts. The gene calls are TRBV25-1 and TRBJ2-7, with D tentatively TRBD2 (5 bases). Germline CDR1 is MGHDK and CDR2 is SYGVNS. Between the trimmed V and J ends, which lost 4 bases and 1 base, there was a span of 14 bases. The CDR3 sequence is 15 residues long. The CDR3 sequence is CASSAQNRGSYEQYF. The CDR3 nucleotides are TGTGCCAGCAGTGCACAAAATAGAGGGTCCTACGAGCAGTACTTC.

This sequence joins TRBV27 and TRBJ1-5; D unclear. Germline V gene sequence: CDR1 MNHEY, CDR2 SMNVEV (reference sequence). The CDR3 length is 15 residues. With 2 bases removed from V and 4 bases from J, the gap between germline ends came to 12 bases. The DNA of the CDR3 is TGTGCCAGCAGTTTACCCAGGTCCCTTAATCAGCCCCAGCATTTT. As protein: CASSLPRSLNQPQHF.